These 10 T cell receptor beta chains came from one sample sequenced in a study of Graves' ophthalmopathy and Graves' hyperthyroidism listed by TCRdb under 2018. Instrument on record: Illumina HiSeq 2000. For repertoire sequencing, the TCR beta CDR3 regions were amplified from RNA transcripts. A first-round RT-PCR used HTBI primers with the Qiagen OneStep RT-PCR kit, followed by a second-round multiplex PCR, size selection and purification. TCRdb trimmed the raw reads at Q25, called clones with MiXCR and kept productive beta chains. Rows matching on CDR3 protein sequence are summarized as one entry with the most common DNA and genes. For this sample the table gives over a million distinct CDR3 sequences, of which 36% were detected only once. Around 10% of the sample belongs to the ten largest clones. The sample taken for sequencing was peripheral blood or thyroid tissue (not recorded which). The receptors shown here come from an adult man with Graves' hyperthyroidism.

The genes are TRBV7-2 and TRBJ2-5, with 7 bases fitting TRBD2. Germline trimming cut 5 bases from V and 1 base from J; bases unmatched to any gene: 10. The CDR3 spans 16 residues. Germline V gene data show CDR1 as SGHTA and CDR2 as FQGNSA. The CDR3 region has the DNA TGTGCCAGCAGCCTAGGTGGGGGGGTGACCCAAGAGACCCAGTACTTC. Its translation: CASSLGGGVTQETQYF. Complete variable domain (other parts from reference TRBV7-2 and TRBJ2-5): GAGVSQSPSNKVTEKGKDVELRCDPISGHTALYWYRQSLGQGLEFLIYFQGNSAPDKSGLPSDRFSAERTGGSVSTLTIQRTQQEDSAVYLCASSLGGGVTQETQYFGPGTRLLVL.

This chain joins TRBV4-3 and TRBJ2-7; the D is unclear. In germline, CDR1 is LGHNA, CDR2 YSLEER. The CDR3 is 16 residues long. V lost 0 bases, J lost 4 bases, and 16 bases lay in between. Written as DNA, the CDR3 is TGCGCCAGCAGCCAAGATCTGGTCGGCGAGGAATACGAGCAGTACTTC. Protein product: CASSQDLVGEEYEQYF.

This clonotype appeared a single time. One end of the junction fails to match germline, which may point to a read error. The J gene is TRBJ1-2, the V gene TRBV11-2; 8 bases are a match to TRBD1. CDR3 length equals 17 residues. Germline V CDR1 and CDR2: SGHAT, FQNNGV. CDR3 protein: CASSPTAGGGGDYGYTF. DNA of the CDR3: TGCGCCAGCAGCCCTACGGCAGGGGGCGGCGGGGACTATGGCTACACCTTC.

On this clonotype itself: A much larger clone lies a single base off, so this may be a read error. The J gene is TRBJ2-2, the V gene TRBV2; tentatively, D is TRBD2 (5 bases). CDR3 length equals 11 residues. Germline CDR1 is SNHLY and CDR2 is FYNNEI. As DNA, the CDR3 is TGTGCCAGCAAGGCCGCCGGGGAGCTGTCTTTT. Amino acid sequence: CASKAAGELSF.

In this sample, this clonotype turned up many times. The DNA of the CDR3 is TGTGCCAGCAGCTGGGGTATAGTGGCTTTCTTT. It specifies CASSWGIVAFF. V is TRBV7-8 and J is TRBJ1-1; no firm D call. The CDR3 is made up of 11 amino acids. Germline assignment: CDR1 SGHVS and CDR2 FQNEAQ. V lost 4 bases to trimming and J lost 11 bases, with 11 bases between them.

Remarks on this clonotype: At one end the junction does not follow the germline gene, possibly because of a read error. CDR3 in amino acids: CAISGSVGSYEQYF. The CDR3 DNA reads TGTGCCATCAGCGGGTCGGTGGGGTCCTACGAGCAGTACTTC. V and J are TRBV7-4 and TRBJ2-7, with D tentatively TRBD2 (6 bases). The CDR3 sequence is 14 residues long. Germline V gene sequence: CDR1 SGHVT, CDR2 SQSDAQ.

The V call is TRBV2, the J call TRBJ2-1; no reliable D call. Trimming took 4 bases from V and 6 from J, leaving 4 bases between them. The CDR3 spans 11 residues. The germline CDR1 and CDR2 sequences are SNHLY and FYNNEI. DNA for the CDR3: TGTGCCAGCAGTGTCGCCAATGAGCAGTTCTTC. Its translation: CASSVANEQFF.

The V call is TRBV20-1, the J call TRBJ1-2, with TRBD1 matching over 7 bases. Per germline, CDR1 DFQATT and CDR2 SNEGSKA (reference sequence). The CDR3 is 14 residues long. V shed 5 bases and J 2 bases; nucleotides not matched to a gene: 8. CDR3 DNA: TGCAGTGCTCCTACAGGGGCCCGAAACTATGGCTACACCTTC. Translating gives CSAPTGARNYGYTF.

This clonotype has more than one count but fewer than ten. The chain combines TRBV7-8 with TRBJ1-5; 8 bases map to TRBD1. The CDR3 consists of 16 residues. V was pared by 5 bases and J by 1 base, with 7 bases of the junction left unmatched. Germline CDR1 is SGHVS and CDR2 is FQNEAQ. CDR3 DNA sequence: TGTGCCAGCAGCCAAGGACAGGGCGTGAGCAATCAGCCCCAGCATTTT. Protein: CASSQGQGVSNQPQHF.

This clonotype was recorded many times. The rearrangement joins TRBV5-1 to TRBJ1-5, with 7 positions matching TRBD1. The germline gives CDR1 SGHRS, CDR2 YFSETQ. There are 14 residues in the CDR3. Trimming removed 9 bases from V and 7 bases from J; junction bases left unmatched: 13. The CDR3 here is CANRIDRVRQPQHF. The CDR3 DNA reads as TGCGCCAACAGGATAGACAGGGTGCGACAGCCCCAGCATTTT.